This T cell receptor beta chain was identified in a study of blood T cell repertoires in COVID-19. Study details: Sites across the United States, Italy and Spain contributed samples from acute and convalescent COVID-19. The analysed material was cDNA or gDNA that came from T cells, B-cell-depleted T cells, or PBMCs.

Original processing notes: By means of reference gene primer amplification, nucleated cell counts were estimated. The protocol was immunoSEQ multiplex PCR, while the TCRdb copy is restricted to in-frame clones and leaves out a portion. V, J and clone size derive from that table, while D and trimming were established from the DNA sequence. The table has about 200,000 clones, around 90% seen once. V was cut by 4 bases and J by 7 bases, with 9 bases left in between. The CDR3 extends over 12 amino acids. Germline-derived CDR1 and CDR2 are SGHRS and YFSETQ. This chain uses TRBV5-1 with TRBJ2-4; D is possibly TRBD2 (5 bases). The sequence was obtained from a man aged 60 to 75 with active or convalescent COVID-19. The sample consisted of peripheral blood. This CDR3 is CASSLPGNIQYF. The CDR3, as DNA: TGCGCCAGCAGCCTCCCGGGGAACATTCAGTACTTC.